This T cell receptor (beta chain) was captured by sequencing in a study of T-cell reconstitution after alpha-beta-depleted transplantation in children. V lost 4 bases and J lost 1, with 17 bases in between. The germline gives CDR1 SGHNT, CDR2 YYREEE (reference sequence). The CDR3 loop spans 16 amino acids. This clonotype was observed many times. The authors prepared the TCRbeta library with unique molecular identifiers. Via MiXCR, TCRdb re-called the PCR reads, giving one row per CDR3 protein. In the table there are approximately 520,000 distinct CDR3 sequences, roughly 10% of which are singletons. The sequence came from a female patient aged 2 to 10 who had a stem cell transplant for aplastic anemia, so the T cells may come from the graft donor. This chain links TRBV5-4 with TRBJ2-5, with D tentatively TRBD2 (6 bases). The sequences come from PBMCs, mostly from graft donor cells, collected 180 days after TCRalphabeta/CD19-depleted stem cell transplant. CDR3 sequence: CASSPAAGRPQETQYF. The CDR3 DNA reads TGTGCCAGCAGCCCGGCGGCGGGACGCCCCCAAGAGACCCAGTACTTC.